The rows below give T cell receptor beta chains drawn from one sample of a study of T cell repertoires in cytomegalovirus infection. No antigen has been assigned to these receptors. TCRdb reanalysed the reads using MiXCR and keeps one entry per CDR3 protein. Among approximately 260,000 distinct CDR3 sequences listed, around 20% were seen once. The material was cultured PBMCs, obtained from culture after CMV antigen stimulation. These receptors were obtained from a human donor in good health (CMV status not recorded). Some clones in this sample may be carry-over from other donors' samples. The CDR3 runs from the conserved cysteine through the conserved F or W. A D gene is named only where the DNA matches it firmly. The listing skips clone size in some rows; elsewhere it reads once, few, many or a size class.

>TRBJ1-2|NA|TRBV20-1|once|13
TGCAGTGCTATGACAGACCCTAACTATGGCTACACCTTC
CSAMTDPNYGYTF
>TRBJ2-1|NA|TRBV20-1|many|15
TGCAGTGCTTCAGGGCTTCGAAGCTCCTACAATGAGCAGTTCTTC
CSASGLRSSYNEQFF
>TRBJ1-1|NA|TRBV5-4|few|15
TGTGCCAGCAGCTTGGAGCGGGTGGCGGACACTGAAGCTTTCTTT
CASSLERVADTEAFF
>TRBJ1-5|NA|TRBV3-1|NA|15
TGTGCCAGCAGCCAAGATCTTGTGGCAAATCAGCCCCAGCATTTT
CASSQDLVANQPQHF
>TRBJ2-3|NA|TRBV2|few|15
TGTGCCAGCAGGAAGGGGCGGGAAAGCACAGATACGCAGTATTTT
CASRKGRESTDTQYF
>TRBJ1-1|NA|TRBV2|NA|13
TGTGCCAGCAGTGAGGATGGAAACACTGAAGCTTTCTTT
CASSEDGNTEAFF
>TRBJ1-5|TRBD1|TRBV7-2|many|14
TGTGCCAGCAGCCACCGACAGGGTGAGCAGCCCCAGCATTTT
CASSHRQGEQPQHF
>TRBJ2-7|NA|TRBV7-2|many|14
TGTGCCAGCAGCTTTCAAAGCGCTTCCTACGAGCAGTACTTC
CASSFQSASYEQYF
>TRBJ1-2|TRBD1|TRBV6-1|NA|13
TGTGCCAGCAGGCCGGGACAGAACTATGGCTACACCTTC
CASRPGQNYGYTF
>TRBJ2-5|NA|TRBV6-2/TRBV6-3|NA|14
TGTGCCAACAGTTACGACTACCGCCAAGAGACCCAGTACTTC
CANSYDYRQETQYF
>TRBJ2-3|TRBD2|TRBV12-3/TRBV12-4|NA|16
TGTGCCAGCAGTCCCCTAGGGGAGGGATTGTCAGATACGCAGTATTTT
CASSPLGEGLSDTQYF
>TRBJ2-1|TRBD2|TRBV6-2/TRBV6-3|NA|15
TGTGCCAGCAGTTACAGCGGGATGTCGTACAATGAGCAGTTCTTC
CASSYSGMSYNEQFF
>TRBJ2-7|NA|TRBV7-2|NA|18
TGTGCCAGCAGCTTCAGGGGGAAATTAGCTAGCGGGCACAGGGAGCAGTACTTC
CASSFRGKLASGHREQYF
>TRBJ2-1|NA|TRBV27|NA|16
TGTGCCAGCAGCTCCCTTCCGGACAGACTCTACAATGAGCAGTTCTTC
CASSSLPDRLYNEQFF